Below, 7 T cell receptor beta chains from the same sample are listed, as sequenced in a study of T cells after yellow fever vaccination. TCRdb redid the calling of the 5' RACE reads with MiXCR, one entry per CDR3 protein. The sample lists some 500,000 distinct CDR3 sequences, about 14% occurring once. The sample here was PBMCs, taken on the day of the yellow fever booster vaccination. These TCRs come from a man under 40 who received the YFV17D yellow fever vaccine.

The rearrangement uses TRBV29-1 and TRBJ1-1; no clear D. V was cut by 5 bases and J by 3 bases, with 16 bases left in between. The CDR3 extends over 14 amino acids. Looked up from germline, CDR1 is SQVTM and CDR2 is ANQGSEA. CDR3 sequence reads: CSVRKPVWDTEAFF. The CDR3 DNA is TGCAGCGTTAGGAAACCCGTGTGGGACACTGAAGCTTTCTTT.

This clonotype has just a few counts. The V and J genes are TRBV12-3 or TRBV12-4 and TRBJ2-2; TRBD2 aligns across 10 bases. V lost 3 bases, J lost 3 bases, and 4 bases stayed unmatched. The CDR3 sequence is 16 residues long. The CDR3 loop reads CASSFFLAGDTGELFF. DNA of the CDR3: TGTGCCAGCAGTTTTTTCCTAGCGGGGGACACCGGGGAGCTGTTTTTT.

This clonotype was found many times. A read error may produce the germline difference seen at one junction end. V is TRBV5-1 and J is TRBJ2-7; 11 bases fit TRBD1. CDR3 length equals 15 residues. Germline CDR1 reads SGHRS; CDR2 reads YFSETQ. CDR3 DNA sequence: TGTGCCAGCAGCCTAGGACAGGGGGCCTCCTACGAGCAGTACTTC. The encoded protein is CASSLGQGASYEQYF. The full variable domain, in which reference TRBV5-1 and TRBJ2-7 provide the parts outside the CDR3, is KAGVTQTPRYLIKTRGQQVTLSCSPISGHRSVSWYQQTPGQGLQFLFEYFSETQRNKGNFPGRFSGRQFSNSRSEMNVSTLELGDSALYLCASSLGQGASYEQYFGPGTRLTVT.

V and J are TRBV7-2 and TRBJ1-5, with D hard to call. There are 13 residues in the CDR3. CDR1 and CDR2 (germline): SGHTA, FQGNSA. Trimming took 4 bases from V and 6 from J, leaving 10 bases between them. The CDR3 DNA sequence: TGTGCCAGCAGCTATAACACGGGTCAGCCCCAGCATTTT. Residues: CASSYNTGQPQHF.

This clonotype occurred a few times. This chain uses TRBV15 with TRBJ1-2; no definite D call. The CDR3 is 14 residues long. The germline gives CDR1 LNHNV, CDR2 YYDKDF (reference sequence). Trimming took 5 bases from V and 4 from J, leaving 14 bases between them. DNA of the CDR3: TGTGCCACCAGCCTGGACGGACTACCCTATGGCTACACCTTC. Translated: CATSLDGLPYGYTF. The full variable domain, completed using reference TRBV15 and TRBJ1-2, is DAMVIQNPRYQVTQFGKPVTLSCSQTLNHNVMYWYQQKSSQAPKLLFHYYDKDFNNEADTPDNFQSRRPNTSFCFLDIRSPGLGDTAMYLCATSLDGLPYGYTFGSGTRLTVV.

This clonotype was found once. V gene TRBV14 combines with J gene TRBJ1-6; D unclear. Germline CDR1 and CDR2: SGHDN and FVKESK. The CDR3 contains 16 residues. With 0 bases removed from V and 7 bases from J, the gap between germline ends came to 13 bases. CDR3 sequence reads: CASSQEWRGSNSPLHF. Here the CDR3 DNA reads TGTGCCAGCAGCCAAGAGTGGAGAGGGAGCAATTCACCCCTCCACTTT.

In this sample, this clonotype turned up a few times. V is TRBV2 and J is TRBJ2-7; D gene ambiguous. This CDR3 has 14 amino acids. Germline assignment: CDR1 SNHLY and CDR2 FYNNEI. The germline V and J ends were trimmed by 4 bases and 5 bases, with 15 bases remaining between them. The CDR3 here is CASSGPPSWDEQYF. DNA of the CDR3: TGTGCCAGCAGTGGACCCCCTTCTTGGGACGAGCAGTACTTC.